This section outlines one T cell receptor beta chain sequence together with its context. The data were obtained in a study of T-cell memory formation after mild COVID-19. Turning to the study itself: Largely, TCR clusters stayed within a single donor.

TCRdb recomputed calls from the 5' RACE reads with MiXCR, one row per CDR3 protein. Of around 130,000 distinct CDR3 sequences in the sample, over 15% were seen once. This receptor was obtained from a man in his late teens or twenties who had mild COVID-19 (a few samples of this study predate the infection). Cell type and time point are not known. Sequenced material: PBMCs or a T cell subset sorted from them (not recorded which).

CDR3 in DNA: TGTGCCATCAGTGGGGAGGATACGCAGTATTTT. It yields the protein CAISGEDTQYF. This sequence joins TRBV10-3 and TRBJ2-3, with D maybe TRBD2 (5 bases). Germline V lookup: CDR1 ENHRY, CDR2 SYGVKD. The CDR3 totals 11 residues. V lost 4 bases, J lost 6 bases, and 5 bases lay in between.